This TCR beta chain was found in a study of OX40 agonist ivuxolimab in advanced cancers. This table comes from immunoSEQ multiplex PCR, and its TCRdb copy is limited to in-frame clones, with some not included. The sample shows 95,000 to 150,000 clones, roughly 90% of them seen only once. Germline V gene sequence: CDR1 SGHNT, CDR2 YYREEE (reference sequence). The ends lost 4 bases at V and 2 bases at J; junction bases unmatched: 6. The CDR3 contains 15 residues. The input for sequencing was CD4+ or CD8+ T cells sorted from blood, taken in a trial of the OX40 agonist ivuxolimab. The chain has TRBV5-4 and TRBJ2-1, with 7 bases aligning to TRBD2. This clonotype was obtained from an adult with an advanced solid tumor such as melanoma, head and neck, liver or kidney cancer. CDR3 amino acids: CASSIQGGPYNEQFF. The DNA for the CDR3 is TGTGCCAGCAGCATCCAGGGAGGGCCCTACAATGAGCAGTTCTTC.